A single TCR beta chain is shown here with its context. This sample is drawn from a study of blood T cell repertoires in COVID-19. Overall study context: The United States, Italy and Spain provided the acute and convalescent COVID-19 samples.

Using immunoSEQ multiplex PCR, the repertoire was profiled, and TCRdb retains in-frame clones only, with some absent. The table records 50,000 to 60,000 clones, 85% to 95% of them present only once. The sequenced sample was peripheral blood. This receptor was obtained from a woman of 80 years or more with acute or convalescent COVID-19.

CDR3 protein: CATSDFGGRGNEQFF. The CDR3 coding sequence is TGTGCCACCAGTGATTTTGGGGGCAGGGGCAATGAGCAGTTCTTC. The chain joins TRBV24-1 to TRBJ2-1; tentative D call: TRBD1 (6 bases). This CDR3 comprises 15 residues. Germline values: CDR1 KGHDR, CDR2 SFDVKD. V lost 1 base to trimming and J lost 6 bases, with 12 bases between them.